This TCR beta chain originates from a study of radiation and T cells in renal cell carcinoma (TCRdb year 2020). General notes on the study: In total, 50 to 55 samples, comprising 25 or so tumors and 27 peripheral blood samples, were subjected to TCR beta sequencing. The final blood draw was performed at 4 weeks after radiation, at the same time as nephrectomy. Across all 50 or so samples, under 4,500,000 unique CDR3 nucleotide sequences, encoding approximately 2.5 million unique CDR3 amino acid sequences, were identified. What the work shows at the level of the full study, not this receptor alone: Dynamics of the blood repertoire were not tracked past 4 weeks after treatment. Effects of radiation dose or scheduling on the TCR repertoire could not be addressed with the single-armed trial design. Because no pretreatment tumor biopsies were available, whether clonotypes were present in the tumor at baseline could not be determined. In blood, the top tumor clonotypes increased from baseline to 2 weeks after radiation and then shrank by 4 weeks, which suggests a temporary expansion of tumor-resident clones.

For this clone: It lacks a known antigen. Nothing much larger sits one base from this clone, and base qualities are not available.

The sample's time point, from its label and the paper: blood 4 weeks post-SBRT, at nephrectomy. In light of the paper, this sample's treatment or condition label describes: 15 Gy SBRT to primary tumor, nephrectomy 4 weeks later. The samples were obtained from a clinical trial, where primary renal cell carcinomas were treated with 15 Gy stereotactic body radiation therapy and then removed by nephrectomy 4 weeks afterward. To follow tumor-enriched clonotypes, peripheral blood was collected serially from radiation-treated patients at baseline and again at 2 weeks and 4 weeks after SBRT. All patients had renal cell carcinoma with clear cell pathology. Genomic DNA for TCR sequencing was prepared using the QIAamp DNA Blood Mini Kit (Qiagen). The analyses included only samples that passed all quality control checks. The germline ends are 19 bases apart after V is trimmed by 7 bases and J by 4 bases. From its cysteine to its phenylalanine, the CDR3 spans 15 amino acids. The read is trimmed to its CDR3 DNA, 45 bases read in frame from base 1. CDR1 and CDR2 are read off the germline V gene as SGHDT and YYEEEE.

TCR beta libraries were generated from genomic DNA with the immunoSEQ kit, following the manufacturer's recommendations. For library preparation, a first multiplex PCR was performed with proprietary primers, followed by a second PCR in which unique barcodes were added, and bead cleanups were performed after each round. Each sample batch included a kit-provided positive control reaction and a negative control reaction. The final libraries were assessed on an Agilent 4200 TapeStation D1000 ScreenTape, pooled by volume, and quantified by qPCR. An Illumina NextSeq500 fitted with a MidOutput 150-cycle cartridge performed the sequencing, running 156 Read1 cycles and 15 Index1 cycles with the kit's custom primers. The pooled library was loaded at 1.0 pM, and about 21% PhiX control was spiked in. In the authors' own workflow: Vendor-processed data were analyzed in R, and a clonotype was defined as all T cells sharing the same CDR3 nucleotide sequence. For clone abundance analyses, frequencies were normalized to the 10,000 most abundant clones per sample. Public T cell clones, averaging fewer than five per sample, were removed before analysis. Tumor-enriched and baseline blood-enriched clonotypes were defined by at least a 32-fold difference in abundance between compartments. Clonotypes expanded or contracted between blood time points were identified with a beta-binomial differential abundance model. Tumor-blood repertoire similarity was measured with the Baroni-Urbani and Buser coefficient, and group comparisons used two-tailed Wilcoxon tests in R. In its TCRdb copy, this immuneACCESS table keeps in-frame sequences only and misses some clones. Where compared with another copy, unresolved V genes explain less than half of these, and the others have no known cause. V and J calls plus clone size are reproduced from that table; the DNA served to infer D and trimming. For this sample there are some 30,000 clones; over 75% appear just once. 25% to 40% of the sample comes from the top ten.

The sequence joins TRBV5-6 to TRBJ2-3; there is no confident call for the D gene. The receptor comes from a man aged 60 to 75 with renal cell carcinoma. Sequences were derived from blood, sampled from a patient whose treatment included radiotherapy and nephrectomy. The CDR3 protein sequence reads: CASLPISSRPDTQYF. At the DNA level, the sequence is TGTGCCAGCCTGCCAATTAGCAGTAGGCCAGATACGCAGTATTTT.